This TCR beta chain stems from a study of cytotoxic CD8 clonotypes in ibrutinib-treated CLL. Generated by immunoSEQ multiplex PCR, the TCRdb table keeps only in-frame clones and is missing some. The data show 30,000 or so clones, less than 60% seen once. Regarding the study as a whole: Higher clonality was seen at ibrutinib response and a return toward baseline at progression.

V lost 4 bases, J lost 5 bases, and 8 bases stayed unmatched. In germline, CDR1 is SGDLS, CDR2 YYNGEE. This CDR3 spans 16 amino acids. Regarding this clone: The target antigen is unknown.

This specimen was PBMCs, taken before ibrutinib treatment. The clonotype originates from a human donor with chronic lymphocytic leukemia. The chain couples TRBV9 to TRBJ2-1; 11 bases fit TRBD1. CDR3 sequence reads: CASSYQGQGANNEQFF. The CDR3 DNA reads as TGTGCCAGCAGCTACCAAGGACAGGGGGCCAACAATGAGCAGTTCTTC.